These 18 T cell receptor beta chains were all obtained from the same sample, sequenced in a study of identical twins. TCRdb reprocessed the 5' RACE reads via MiXCR and lists one record per CDR3 protein. The sample yields around 650,000 distinct CDR3 sequences, roughly 7.1% seen once. These data were also filed under a second study, of yellow fever vaccine responses in identical twins.

The sequencing input was PBMCs. These receptors were collected from a woman aged 18-29 years in good health.

The chain has TRBV5-6 and TRBJ2-5; 10 bases are a match to TRBD2. J lost 4 bases, V lost 4 bases, and 13 bases had no gene match. The CDR3 runs to 17 residues. Germline V gene sequence: CDR1 SGHDT, CDR2 YYEEEE. The CDR3 region is CASSPGPGTSERETQYF. DNA of the CDR3: TGTGCCAGCAGCCCTGGACCCGGGACTAGCGAAAGAGAGACCCAGTACTTC.

This clonotype was recorded at least ten times. The genes are TRBV7-9 and TRBJ2-1; D is uncertain. V lost 1 base to trimming and J lost 5 bases, with 3 bases between them. The CDR3 consists of 12 residues. CDR1 SEHNR and CDR2 FQNEAQ come from the germline V gene (reference sequence). This chain's CDR3 is CASSLVNNEQFF. DNA for the CDR3: TGTGCCAGCAGCTTAGTCAACAATGAGCAGTTCTTC. The entire variable domain, with the rest obtained from reference TRBV7-9 and TRBJ2-1, is as follows: DTGVSQNPRHKITKRGQNVTFRCDPISEHNRLYWYRQTLGQGPEFLTYFQNEAQLEKSRLLSDRFSAERPKGSFSTLEIQRTEQGDSAMYLCASSLVNNEQFFGPGTRLTVL.

This chain uses TRBV12-3 or TRBV12-4 with TRBJ2-4, with TRBD1 matching 9 bases. The trim removed 3 bases at V and 6 bases at J, leaving 6 bases unmatched. This CDR3 spans 15 amino acids. CDR3 sequence (DNA): TGTGCCAGCAGTTTGACAGGGGGGAGCCTAAACATTCAGTACTTC. Protein sequence: CASSLTGGSLNIQYF.

This clonotype was seen more than once but under ten times. The chain links TRBV5-6 to TRBJ1-5; D not resolved. The CDR3 has 12 residues. V lost 1 base to trimming and J lost 7 bases, with 6 bases between them. The germline CDR1 and CDR2 sequences are SGHDT and YYEEEE. The CDR3 is CASSLNRQPQHF. The CDR3 DNA sequence: TGTGCCAGCAGCTTGAATCGGCAGCCCCAGCATTTT.

The table lists this clonotype with a few counts. The chain joins TRBV29-1 to TRBJ2-1; D is unclear. Per germline, CDR1 SQVTM and CDR2 ANQGSEA. Trimming removed 0 bases at V and 7 bases at J, with 10 bases between. The CDR3 extends over 13 amino acids. CDR3 protein: CSVEELRGNEQFF. CDR3 bases: TGCAGCGTTGAAGAACTCCGTGGTAATGAGCAGTTCTTC.

This clonotype was counted many times. The DNA for the CDR3 is TGTGCCAGCAGTTTCGGTGGGTTTACTGAAGCTTTCTTT. Amino acid sequence: CASSFGGFTEAFF. V gene TRBV12-3 or TRBV12-4 combines with J gene TRBJ1-1; D is uncertain. V lost 3 bases to trimming and J lost 5 bases, with 10 bases between them. The CDR3 has 13 residues.

The chain is built from TRBV21-1 and TRBJ2-5; TRBD2 reflects the table's D call only, with no check against the DNA. TRBV21-1 is reported as a pseudogene. CDR3 size: 16 residues. This CDR3 reads CASSKRREGWWETQYF. CDR3 coding DNA: TGTGCCAGCAGCAAACGGCGGGAAGGTTGGTGGGAGACCCAGTACTTC.

This clonotype showed up just a few times. The J gene is TRBJ2-3, the V gene TRBV11-1; D not certain. The CDR3 length is 14 residues. Trimming shortened V by 5 bases and J by 4 bases, and 13 bases separated the two germline ends. Germline V gene data show CDR1 as SGHAT and CDR2 as FQDESV (reference sequence). DNA for the CDR3: TGTGCCAGCAGCCACCTAGGTCGCGCAGATACGCAGTATTTT. As protein: CASSHLGRADTQYF.

The genes are TRBV20-1 and TRBJ2-1, with TRBD2 identical over 13 bases. V dropped 6 bases and J dropped 7; count of bases not matched to a gene: 6. Germline CDR1 reads DFQATT; CDR2 reads SNEGSKA (reference sequence). There are 14 residues in the CDR3. CDR3 in amino acids: CSAPGLAGFNEQFF. CDR3 nucleotide sequence: TGCAGTGCCCCGGGACTAGCGGGGTTTAATGAGCAGTTCTTC.

This clonotype came up many times. V and J are TRBV24-1 and TRBJ2-6; D remains unclear. V was pared by 3 bases and J by 0 bases, with 8 bases between. Germline CDR1 reads KGHDR; CDR2 reads SFDVKD. CDR3 length: 16 residues. CDR3 in amino acids: CATSDPLSSGANVLTF. The CDR3, as DNA: TGTGCCACCAGTGATCCACTCAGCTCTGGGGCCAACGTCCTGACTTTC.

This clonotype was seen many times. The chain couples TRBV11-2 to TRBJ2-2, with a tentative D call TRBD2 (6 bases). Germline values: CDR1 SGHAT, CDR2 FQNNGV. V shed 6 bases and J shed 2 bases, with 10 bases lying between them. The CDR3 is made up of 14 amino acids. This CDR3 reads CASRGGTNTGELFF. CDR3 DNA sequence: TGTGCCAGCAGGGGCGGGACCAACACCGGGGAGCTGTTTTTT.

This clonotype was detected ten times or more. The chain combines TRBV20-1 with TRBJ2-4, with a tentative D call TRBD1 (6 bases). V shed 5 bases and J shed 0 bases, with 20 bases lying between them. CDR3 length equals 17 residues. Germline values: CDR1 DFQATT, CDR2 SNEGSKA (reference sequence). The CDR3 protein is CSASRDTSLLAKNIQYF. Here the CDR3 DNA reads TGCAGTGCTTCCCGGGACACTTCCCTTTTAGCCAAAAACATTCAGTACTTC.

This clonotype occurred many times. The rearrangement joins TRBV12-3 or TRBV12-4 to TRBJ1-6; 8 bases align to TRBD1. The CDR3 spans 15 residues. Germline trimming cut 3 bases from V and 6 bases from J; bases unmatched to any gene: 4. The CDR3 here is CASSFGTGVNSPLHF. The CDR3 DNA follows: TGTGCCAGCAGTTTCGGGACAGGAGTTAATTCACCCCTCCACTTT.

The chain links TRBV6-6 to TRBJ1-1, with unresolved D. The V end was cut by 5 bases, the J end by 7 bases, with 8 bases between. This CDR3 region has 11 residues. Germline values: CDR1 MNHNY, CDR2 SVGAGI (reference sequence). The CDR3 loop is CASSNGVEAFF. The CDR3 nucleotides read TGTGCCAGCAGTAACGGGGTTGAAGCTTTCTTT.

This chain links TRBV2 with TRBJ1-6; D is uncertain. This CDR3 is built from 12 residues. CDR1 and CDR2 from the germline V gene are SNHLY and FYNNEI. V lost 4 bases, J lost 14 bases, and 12 bases lay in between. In nucleotides, the CDR3 is TGTGCCAGCAGTGGAGAGATCAGGACCCTCCACTTT. It yields the protein CASSGEIRTLHF.

This clonotype was observed a handful of times. The rearrangement joins TRBV29-1 to TRBJ1-1, with 8 bases matching TRBD1. Germline trimming cut 3 bases from V and 8 bases from J; bases unmatched to any gene: 5. Germline CDR1 SQVTM, CDR2 ANQGSEA. This CDR3 spans 12 amino acids. The CDR3 DNA follows: TGCAGCGTTGACAGACAGGGGTCCGAAGCTTTCTTT. This encodes CSVDRQGSEAFF.

This clonotype was counted ten times or more. This chain uses TRBV5-1 with TRBJ1-2; the match to TRBD1 covers 9 bases. V shed 0 bases, J shed 2 bases, and the junction held 5 bases outside the gene matches. Germline assignment: CDR1 SGHRS and CDR2 YFSETQ. The CDR3 has 16 amino acids. Here the CDR3 DNA reads TGCGCCAGCAGCTTGGCCGGCGGGACAGGGAACTATGGCTACACCTTC. Protein product: CASSLAGGTGNYGYTF.

The V call is TRBV20-1, the J call TRBJ1-5; D gene ambiguous. The CDR3 totals 16 residues. CDR1 and CDR2 from the germline V gene are DFQATT and SNEGSKA (reference sequence). Trimming shortened V by 0 bases and J by 2 bases, and 14 bases separated the two germline ends. CDR3 amino acids: CSARDLGNVGNQPQHF. In DNA, the CDR3 is TGCAGTGCTAGAGATCTGGGCAACGTAGGCAATCAGCCCCAGCATTTT.